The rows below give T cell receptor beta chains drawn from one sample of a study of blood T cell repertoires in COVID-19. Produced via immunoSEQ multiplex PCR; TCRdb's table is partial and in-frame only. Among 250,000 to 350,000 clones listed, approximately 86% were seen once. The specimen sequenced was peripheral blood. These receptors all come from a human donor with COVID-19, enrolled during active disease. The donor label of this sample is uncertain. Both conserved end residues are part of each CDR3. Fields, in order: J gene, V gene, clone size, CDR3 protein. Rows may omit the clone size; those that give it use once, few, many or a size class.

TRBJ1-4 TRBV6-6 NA CASSYRGGEKLFF
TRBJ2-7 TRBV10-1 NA CASSPDRQPSYEQYF
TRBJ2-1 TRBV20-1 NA CSAREAGEQFF
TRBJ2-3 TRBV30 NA CARTSGTEPSTDTQYF
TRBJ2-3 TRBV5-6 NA CASSPWRGSGTDTQYF
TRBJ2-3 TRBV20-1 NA CSASLQALTDTQYF
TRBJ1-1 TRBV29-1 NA CSVGDRDTEAFF
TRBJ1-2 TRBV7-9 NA CASSLAYSDGYTF
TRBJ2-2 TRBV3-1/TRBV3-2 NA CASSQGTVRWEGRTGELFF
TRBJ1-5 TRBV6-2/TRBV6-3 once CASSLQGHSNQPQHF
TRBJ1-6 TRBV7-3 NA CASSLAGGNSPLHF
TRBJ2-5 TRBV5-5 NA CASSLVREGETQYF
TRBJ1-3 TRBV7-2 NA CASSLSPGGSGNTIYF
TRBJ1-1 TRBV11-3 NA CASSPRTGLEAFF
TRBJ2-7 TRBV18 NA CASSPPGLGTYEQYF
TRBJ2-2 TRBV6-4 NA CASSSSGTNTGELFF
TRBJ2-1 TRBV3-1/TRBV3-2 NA CASSLPRLAGEGNEQFF
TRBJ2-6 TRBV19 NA CATTGTGGGSSGANVLTF
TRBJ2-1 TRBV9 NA CASSLGGAREVSNEQFF
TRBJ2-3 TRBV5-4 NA CASRPQLAGEWADTQYF
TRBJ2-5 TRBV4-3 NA CASSQVLGRETQYF
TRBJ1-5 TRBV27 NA CASSFPTGNQPQHF
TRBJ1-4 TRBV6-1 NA CASSEAPTGGASSNSEKLFF
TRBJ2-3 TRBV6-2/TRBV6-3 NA CASSYSQRGRADTQYF
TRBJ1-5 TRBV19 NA CASTPQGPSNQPQHF
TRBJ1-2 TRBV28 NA CASSAGLRGYTF
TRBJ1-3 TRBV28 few CASSLAHSQGARNTIYF
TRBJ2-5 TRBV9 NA CASSARGLAGDTQETQYF
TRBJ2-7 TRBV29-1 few CSVVPGLAWEQYF
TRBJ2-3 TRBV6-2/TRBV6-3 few CASSRLGGRLDTQYF
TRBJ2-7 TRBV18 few CASSPGTSGSYEQYF
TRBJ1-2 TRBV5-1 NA CASSLGTGEIEYGYTF
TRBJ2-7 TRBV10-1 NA CASSGSGGNEQYF
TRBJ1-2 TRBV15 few CATSRDIGGAWGGYTF
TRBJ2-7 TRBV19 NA CASSISLLAETYEQYF
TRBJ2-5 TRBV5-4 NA CASSTARNKETQYF
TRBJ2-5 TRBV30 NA CAWSIGADGWETQYF
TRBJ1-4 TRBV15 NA CATSRDRGEANEKLFF
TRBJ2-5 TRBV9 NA CASSAEAEGETQYF
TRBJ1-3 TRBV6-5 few CASSRTGSSGNTIYF
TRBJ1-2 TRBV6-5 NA CASSYDRGEGYTF
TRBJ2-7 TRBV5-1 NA CASSPGGSRGGYEQYF
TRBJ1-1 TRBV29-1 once CSVVGPSQRGPTEAFF
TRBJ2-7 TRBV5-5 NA CASSLHDRGRYEQYF
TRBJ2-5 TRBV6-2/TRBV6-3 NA CASSPTSGSFQETQYF
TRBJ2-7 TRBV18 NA CASSQSGRASYEQYF
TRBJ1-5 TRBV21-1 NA CASSKGTNQPQHF
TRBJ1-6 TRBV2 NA CASRAGTGENSPLHF
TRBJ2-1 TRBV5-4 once CASSSRTNPSSYNEQFF
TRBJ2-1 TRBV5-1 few CASSEASGTNNEQFF
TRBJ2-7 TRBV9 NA CASSPRGGATYEQYF
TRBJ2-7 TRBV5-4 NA CASSHDLDGYVGSYEQYF
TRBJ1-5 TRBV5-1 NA CASRLDSRSNQPQHF
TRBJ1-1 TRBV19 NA CASSILGNTEAFF
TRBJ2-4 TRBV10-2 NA CASTGGQLGFQYF